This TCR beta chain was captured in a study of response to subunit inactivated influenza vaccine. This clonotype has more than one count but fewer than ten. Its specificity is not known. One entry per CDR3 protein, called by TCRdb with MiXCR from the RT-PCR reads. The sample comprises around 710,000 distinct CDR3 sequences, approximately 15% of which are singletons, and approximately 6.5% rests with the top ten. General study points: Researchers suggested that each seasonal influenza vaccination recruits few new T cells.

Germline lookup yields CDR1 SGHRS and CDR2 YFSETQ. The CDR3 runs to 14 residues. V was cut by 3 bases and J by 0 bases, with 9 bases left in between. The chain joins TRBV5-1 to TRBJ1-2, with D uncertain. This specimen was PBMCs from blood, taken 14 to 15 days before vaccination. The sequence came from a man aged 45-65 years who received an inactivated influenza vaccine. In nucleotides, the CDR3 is TGCGCCAGCAGCTCAGTAACATCTAACTATGGCTACACCTTC. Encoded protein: CASSSVTSNYGYTF.